This T cell receptor beta chain comes out of a study of blood T cell repertoires in COVID-19. This CDR3 is built from 13 residues. V lost 2 bases and J lost 8, with 12 bases in between. Per the germline V gene, CDR1 is SEHNR and CDR2 is FQNEAQ (reference sequence). Sequenced by immunoSEQ multiplex PCR; TCRdb stores in-frame clones only, minus some. Of about 160,000 clones listed, 80% to 95% were seen once; the top ten hold roughly 2%. V gene TRBV7-9 combines with J gene TRBJ1-1; D possibly corresponds to TRBD1 (6 bases). This receptor was obtained from a woman aged 60-70 years with COVID-19, enrolled during active disease. The sample was peripheral blood. The CDR3: CASSLTQGSEAFF. The CDR3 coding sequence is TGTGCCAGCAGCTTAACACAGGGCTCCGAAGCTTTCTTT. Using reference TRBV7-9 and TRBJ1-1 for the parts outside the CDR3, the full variable domain is DTGVSQNPRHKITKRGQNVTFRCDPISEHNRLYWYRQTLGQGPEFLTYFQNEAQLEKSRLLSDRFSAERPKGSFSTLEIQRTEQGDSAMYLCASSLTQGSEAFFGQGTRLTVV.